These T cell receptor beta chains were read from a single sample in a study of cytomegalovirus exposure and HLA in healthy donors. Data came from immunoSEQ multiplex PCR; TCRdb stores just in-frame clones and leaves some out. The record lists 45,000 to 60,000 clones, of which the ten most abundant hold 3.5% to 4.5%. Sequencing was performed on PBMCs. All receptors come from a male donor in good health and CMV-seronegative. CDR3s include the opening cysteine and the closing phenylalanine or tryptophan. A D gene is named only where the DNA matches it firmly.

d_call j_call v_call cdr3_nt cdr3_aa
- TRBJ1-6 TRBV19 TGTGCCAGTAGTATTACAGGGTATGAGAATTCACCCCTCCACTTT CASSITGYENSPLHF
- TRBJ2-1 TRBV7-3 TGTGCCAGCGAGAACAATGAGCAGTTCTTC CASENNEQFF
- TRBJ1-1 TRBV28 TGTGCCAGCAGTTTTAAGGGGGACACTGAAGCTTTCTTT CASSFKGDTEAFF
- TRBJ1-2 TRBV2 TGTGCCAGCAGTGCCTCACAGGGCCCCGACTATGGCTACACCTTC CASSASQGPDYGYTF
TRBD2 TRBJ2-3 TRBV7-2 TGTGCCAGCAGCTTGGGACTAGCGGGAGCTACAGATAAGCAGTATTTT CASSLGLAGATDKQYF
TRBD1 TRBJ1-1 TRBV2 TGTGCCAGCAGTGAAGCGCAGGGGGAATACACTGAAGCTTTCTTT CASSEAQGEYTEAFF
TRBD1 TRBJ2-1 TRBV7-9 TGTGCCAGCAGCTTGGCCCCCCGGGACAGGGGGTACAATGAGCAGTTCTTC CASSLAPRDRGYNEQFF
- TRBJ1-2 TRBV4-3 TGCGCCAGCAGCCAAGAGCCACAGGGAGACTATGGCTACACCTTC CASSQEPQGDYGYTF
- TRBJ2-2 TRBV9 TGTGCCAGCGGACCTAGTAGCGGATCATACACCGGGGAGCTGTTTTTT CASGPSSGSYTGELFF
- TRBJ2-1 TRBV7-2 TGTGCCAGCAGCTTAGACTGGACTACCAATGAGCAGTTCTTC CASSLDWTTNEQFF
TRBD1 TRBJ1-1 TRBV30 TGTGCCTGGAGTGCCTCTAGGACAGGGAATGAAGCTTTCTTT CAWSASRTGNEAFF
TRBD2 TRBJ2-7 TRBV19 TGTGCCAGTAGTATTATGAGCGGGGCCGCCTACGAGCAGTACTTC CASSIMSGAAYEQYF
TRBD2 TRBJ2-7 TRBV14 TGTGCCAGCAGCCTCGGGGGGGCATCCTACGAGCAGTACTTC CASSLGGASYEQYF
TRBD2 TRBJ2-7 TRBV30 TGTGCCTGGAGTGTTAGTGGGGGGGTGGCCTACGAGCAGTACTTC CAWSVSGGVAYEQYF
- TRBJ2-3 TRBV2 TGTGCCAGCAGACCCCAGACTTCAGATACGCAGTATTTT CASRPQTSDTQYF
- TRBJ2-7 TRBV5-6 TGTGCCAGCAGCTTGAGACAGGTGCTTGCCTACGAGCAGTACTTC CASSLRQVLAYEQYF
- TRBJ2-7 TRBV30 TGTGCCTGGAGTGTAGGGGGGGCGTCCTACGAGCAGTACTTC CAWSVGGASYEQYF
- TRBJ1-1 TRBV29-1 TGCAGCGTTGCAATTAGTATGAACACTGAAGCTTTCTTT CSVAISMNTEAFF
- TRBJ2-4 TRBV7-2 TGTGCCAGCAGCGGACTAGCCAAAAACATTCAGTACTTC CASSGLAKNIQYF
TRBD1 TRBJ2-7 TRBV7-2 TGTGCCAGCAGCCCGGGACAGGGTCGCGAGCAGTACTTC CASSPGQGREQYF
TRBD2 TRBJ2-3 TRBV14 TGTGCCAGCAGCCTACAAGGACTAGCGGGGGTAGATACGCAGTATTTT CASSLQGLAGVDTQYF
TRBD2 TRBJ2-1 TRBV29-1 TGCAGCGTTGAAAGGCTAGCGGGAGCCAATGAGCAGTTCTTC CSVERLAGANEQFF
- TRBJ2-2 TRBV7-6 TGTGCCAGCACCCTCCAACAGGGAACCGGGGAGCTGTTTTTT CASTLQQGTGELFF
TRBD1 TRBJ1-2 TRBV4-3 TGCGCCAGCAGCCAGGTTCAGGGGGATGCCTATGGCTACACCTTC CASSQVQGDAYGYTF
TRBD1 TRBJ1-5 TRBV6-5 TGTGCCAGCAGGAGACAGGGGATGGGCAATCAGCCCCAGCATTTT CASRRQGMGNQPQHF
TRBD1 TRBJ1-6 TRBV19 TGTGCCAGTAGTCGCCGGGACAGGGCCTCGCCCCTCCACTTT CASSRRDRASPLHF
TRBD2 TRBJ2-7 TRBV4-3 TGCGCCAGCAGCCAAGAGATAGGACTAGCGACTTACGAGCAGTACTTC CASSQEIGLATYEQYF
- TRBJ2-5 TRBV6-4 TGTGCCAGCAGTGCCAGGGCGGGGGAGACCCAGTACTTC CASSARAGETQYF
TRBD1 TRBJ2-7 TRBV5-6 TGTGCCAGCAGCCAGGGGGCAGGGCAAGGGCAGCAGTACTTC CASSQGAGQGQQYF
TRBD2 TRBJ2-2 TRBV7-9 TGTGCCAGCAGCTTACGAGCGGGAACTAACACCGGGGAGCTGTTTTTT CASSLRAGTNTGELFF